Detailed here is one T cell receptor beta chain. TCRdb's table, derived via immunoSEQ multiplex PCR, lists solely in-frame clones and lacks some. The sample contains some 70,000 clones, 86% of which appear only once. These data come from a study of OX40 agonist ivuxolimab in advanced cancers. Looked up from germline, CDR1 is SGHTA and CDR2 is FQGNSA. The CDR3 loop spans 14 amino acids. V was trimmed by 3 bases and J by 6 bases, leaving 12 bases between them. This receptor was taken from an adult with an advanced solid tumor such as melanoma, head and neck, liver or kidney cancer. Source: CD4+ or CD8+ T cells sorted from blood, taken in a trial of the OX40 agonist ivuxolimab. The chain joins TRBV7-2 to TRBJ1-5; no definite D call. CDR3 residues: CASSFYRETQPQHF. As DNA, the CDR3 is TGTGCCAGCAGCTTCTACCGGGAAACTCAGCCCCAGCATTTT.